This T cell receptor (beta chain) emerged from a study of beta chain features in type 1 diabetes. This clone was picked up a small number of times. CD4+ naive, central memory, regulatory and stem cell-like memory subsets were isolated by sorting on CD45RO/CCR7/CD25/CD127/CD95/CD27. Sorting produced populations that all topped 95% purity. The isolated RNA, all of it, was reverse transcribed, so expressed TCRB transcripts were what got sequenced. Method: immunoSEQ multiplex PCR; TCRdb's copy keeps in-frame clones and lacks some. The repertoire has about half a million clones, over 10% of them found once; the top ten carry 0.045% to 0.06%. The source of this sequence is a woman aged 18-35 years in good health. The sample comprised naive CD4+ T cells from blood.

CDR3 DNA: TGTGCCATCAGTGGCCACAGACAGGGGGACTACGAGCAGTACTTC. Amino acids: CAISGHRQGDYEQYF. The genes are TRBV10-3 and TRBJ2-7; 9 nucleotides agree with TRBD1. The junction had 7 bases not matched to a gene; V was cut back by 4 bases and J by 3 bases. The CDR3 sequence is 15 residues long. Germline V gene data show CDR1 as ENHRY and CDR2 as SYGVKD.